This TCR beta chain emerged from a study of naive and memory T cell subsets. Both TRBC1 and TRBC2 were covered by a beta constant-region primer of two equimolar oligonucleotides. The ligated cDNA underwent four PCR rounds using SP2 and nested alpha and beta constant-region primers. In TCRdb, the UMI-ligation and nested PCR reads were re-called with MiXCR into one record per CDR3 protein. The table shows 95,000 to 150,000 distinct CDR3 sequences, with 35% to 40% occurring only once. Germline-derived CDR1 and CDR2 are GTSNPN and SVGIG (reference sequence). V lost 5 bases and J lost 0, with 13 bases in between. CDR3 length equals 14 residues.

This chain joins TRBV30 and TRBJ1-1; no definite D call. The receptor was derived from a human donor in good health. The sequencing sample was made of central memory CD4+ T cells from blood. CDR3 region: CAWASSGMNTEAFF. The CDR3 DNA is TGTGCCTGGGCCTCCAGCGGGATGAACACTGAAGCTTTCTTT.